This is a list of T cell receptor beta chains from one sample in a study of T cell repertoires in cytomegalovirus infection. Each CDR3 protein gets one entry after TCRdb re-called the reads with MiXCR. Altogether roughly 500,000 distinct CDR3 sequences are present, around 35% being singletons, with the ten largest covering about a sixth. Their specific antigens are unknown. Sequenced material: cultured PBMCs, taken from culture after CMV antigen stimulation. The receptors come from a human donor in good health (CMV status not recorded). Some clones in this sample may be carry-over from other donors' samples. The CDR3 runs from the conserved cysteine through the conserved F or W. D genes are given only for firm matches. Some rows mark clone size as missing; the rest say once, few, many or name a class of expanded clone.

d_call	v_call	j_call	clone_size	cdr3_nt	cdr3_aa
TRBD2	TRBV27	TRBJ2-3	NA	TGTGCCAGCAGTTTATCGAAGGCTAGCGGGAGACTGAGGCGAGATACGCAGTATTTT	CASSLSKASGRLRRDTQYF
TRBD1	TRBV28	TRBJ1-1	NA	TGTGCCAGCATGACAGGGGGAGGAGACACTGAAGCTTTCTTT	CASMTGGGDTEAFF
NA	TRBV7-2	TRBJ2-2	NA	TGTGCCAGCACCGGGATAGCGACCGGGGAGCTGTTTTTT	CASTGIATGELFF
TRBD1	TRBV6-1	TRBJ1-2	NA	TGTGCCAGCAGGATGACAGGGTCAATGGTGCGGGGCTACACCTTC	CASRMTGSMVRGYTF
NA	TRBV15	TRBJ2-1	NA	TGTGCCACCAGCAGAGCCGGGACTGGGCTATTCGGTGAGCAGTTCTTC	CATSRAGTGLFGEQFF
NA	TRBV19	TRBJ2-1	NA	TGTGCCAGTAGTATAGATGAGCAGTCCTACAATGAGCAGTTCTTC	CASSIDEQSYNEQFF
NA	TRBV28	TRBJ1-2	few	TGTGCCAGCAGGACGACGTTATATGGCTACACCTTC	CASRTTLYGYTF
NA	TRBV19	TRBJ1-5	NA	TGTGCCAGTAGTATAGTCGGGCAGCATGGGCAGCCCCAGCATTTT	CASSIVGQHGQPQHF
TRBD1	TRBV6-6	TRBJ1-2	NA	TGTGCCGGGTCGACAGGGCCCTATGGCTACACCTTC	CAGSTGPYGYTF
NA	TRBV7-2	TRBJ2-7	NA	TGTGCCAGCAGCCTAGGGAGACTAGGCTCCTACGAGCAGTACTTC	CASSLGRLGSYEQYF
TRBD2	TRBV28	TRBJ2-3	NA	TGTGCCAGCAGTTTTACGGGAGGAAGGACAGATACGCAGTATTTT	CASSFTGGRTDTQYF
TRBD1	TRBV28	TRBJ2-7	few	TGTGCCAGCACCCGCCCAGGGGGCTACGAGCAGTACTTC	CASTRPGGYEQYF
TRBD1	TRBV28	TRBJ2-5	NA	TGTGCCAGCAGTTTTCCAGGGACAGCCCAAGAGACCCAGTACTTC	CASSFPGTAQETQYF
TRBD1	TRBV5-5	TRBJ1-6	few	TGTGCCAGCAGTCCGTCCGGGACAGCGAATTCACCCCTCCACTTT	CASSPSGTANSPLHF
NA	TRBV6-1	TRBJ2-3	few	TGTGCCAGCAGTGACTGGGGCGACACAGATACGCAGTATTTT	CASSDWGDTDTQYF
NA	TRBV7-2	TRBJ2-2	NA	TGTGCCAGCAGCCCGGGGATAGGCACCGGGGAGCTGTTTTTT	CASSPGIGTGELFF
NA	TRBV5-6	TRBJ2-3	many	TGTGCCAGCAGCTTGGCCCTCTCCTGGGATACGCAGTATTTT	CASSLALSWDTQYF
NA	TRBV7-2	TRBJ2-4	many	TGTGCCAGCAGCTTAGGGGTCGATTGGGACATTCAGTACTTC	CASSLGVDWDIQYF
NA	TRBV7-2	TRBJ2-7	many	TGTGCCAGCAGTCAAGCCCTGTCCAGGGTCTCTTACGAGCAGTACTTC	CASSQALSRVSYEQYF
NA	TRBV7-2	TRBJ1-6	many	TGTGCCAGCAGCCCAGAGTGGGGTTCACCCCTCCACTTT	CASSPEWGSPLHF
NA	TRBV7-2	TRBJ2-4	few	TGTGCCAGCAGCTTAGAGGGCCGGGGAGCCAAAAACATTCAGTACTTC	CASSLEGRGAKNIQYF
NA	TRBV19	TRBJ1-5	few	TGTGCCAGTAGTATCCAGAGACGGAGGAATCAGCCCCAGCATTTT	CASSIQRRRNQPQHF
TRBD2	TRBV7-9	TRBJ2-7	NA	TGTGCCAGTTTCTTAGCGGGAGGGCCCTACGAGCAGTACTTC	CASFLAGGPYEQYF
TRBD1	TRBV7-2	TRBJ1-5	NA	TGTGCCAGCAGCGTCAGGGGGCAACAGCCCCAGCATTTT	CASSVRGQQPQHF
NA	TRBV27	TRBJ1-6	NA	TGTGCCAGCAGTGGGGGTGCGGGGGCGCCGAATAATTCACCCCTCCACTTT	CASSGGAGAPNNSPLHF
TRBD2	TRBV20-1	TRBJ2-3	few	TGCAGTGCTAGCCTCCGGCTAGCGGGTACAGATACGCAGTATTTT	CSASLRLAGTDTQYF
TRBD1	TRBV13	TRBJ1-1	NA	TGTGCCAGCAGCGACAGGGGGCGGGCGAACACTGAAGCTTTCTTT	CASSDRGRANTEAFF
NA	TRBV12-3/TRBV12-4	TRBJ1-5	NA	TGTGCCAGCAGTTTATACCGAGGGGGGGCGAGTCAGCCCCAGCATTTT	CASSLYRGGASQPQHF
NA	TRBV5-4	TRBJ1-2	once	TGTGCCAGCCACTACGCGGGGGCGTCACTGGGCTACACCTTC	CASHYAGASLGYTF
NA	TRBV11-3	TRBJ1-1	many	TGTGCCAGCAGCTCATCCCCCGGGGGGAGGGCTGAAGCTTTCTTT	CASSSSPGGRAEAFF
TRBD1	TRBV12-3/TRBV12-4	TRBJ1-2	NA	TGTGCCAGCAGTTTAGTCGGAGGGGGCTACTATGGCTACACCTTC	CASSLVGGGYYGYTF
TRBD1	TRBV29-1	TRBJ2-2	NA	TGCAGCGTGGACAGGTCCTCCGGGGAGCTGTTTTTT	CSVDRSSGELFF
NA	TRBV7-2	TRBJ2-1	few	TGTGCCAGCAGCTTATATACCTACAATGAGCAGTTCTTC	CASSLYTYNEQFF
TRBD1	TRBV6-1	TRBJ1-5	few	TGTGCCAGCACCGACGGACAGGGCGTTCAGCCCCAGCATTTT	CASTDGQGVQPQHF
NA	TRBV6-6	TRBJ1-2	NA	TGTGCCAGCAGTTACACGGCCTCGGGGGCCCGACTATACAACTATGGCTACACCTTC	CASSYTASGARLYNYGYTF
NA	TRBV27	TRBJ2-6	NA	TGTGCCAGCAGTTTAGCAGGGGTGGGTTCTGGGGCCAACGTCCTGACTTTC	CASSLAGVGSGANVLTF
TRBD1	TRBV7-2	TRBJ1-3	few	TGTGCCAGCATCCGACAGGGACCCTCTGGAAACACCATATATTTT	CASIRQGPSGNTIYF
NA	TRBV10-3	TRBJ2-7	once	TGTGCCATCAGTGAGTCGAACCGGCCCTACGAGCAGTACTTC	CAISESNRPYEQYF
TRBD1	TRBV7-2	TRBJ1-2	NA	TGTGCCAGCAGCTTCGACAGGGTTTCTGGCTACACCTTC	CASSFDRVSGYTF
TRBD2	TRBV7-7	TRBJ2-2	NA	TGTGCCAGCAGCTCAAGACTAGCAGCTATGAACACCGGGGAGCTGTTTTTT	CASSSRLAAMNTGELFF
NA	TRBV15	TRBJ2-1	NA	TGTGCCACCAGCAGAGAAGCTATTGACTTTACTACATTGAGCTCCTACAATGAGCAGTTCTTC	CATSREAIDFTTLSSYNEQFF
NA	TRBV12-3/TRBV12-4	TRBJ1-2	NA	TGTGCCAGCAGTTTAACGAAGTCCTATGGCTACACCTTC	CASSLTKSYGYTF
NA	TRBV19	TRBJ1-5	few	TGTGCCAGTACCCCCAAGCGGCTTAGCAATCAGCCCCAGCATTTT	CASTPKRLSNQPQHF
NA	TRBV10-3	TRBJ2-7	NA	TGTGCCATCAGTGATTCGCATGCAGGGACCTACGAGCAGTACTTC	CAISDSHAGTYEQYF
TRBD1	TRBV7-2	TRBJ1-5	many	TGTGCCAGCAGCCCGGGACAGGGCCCCAATCAGCCCCAGCATTTT	CASSPGQGPNQPQHF
NA	TRBV11-2	TRBJ1-2	NA	TGTGCCAGCAGCTTAGACGCAAATTTCAACTATGGCTACACCTTC	CASSLDANFNYGYTF
NA	TRBV4-1	TRBJ1-3	few	TGCGCCAGCAGCCAAATAAAGGGGCCCTTCGCTAGCTCCGGAAACACCATATATTTT	CASSQIKGPFASSGNTIYF
NA	TRBV11-3	TRBJ2-7	many	TGTGCCAGCAGCTCCCGAGGGGGTTACGAGCAGTACTTC	CASSSRGGYEQYF
NA	TRBV6-2/TRBV6-3	TRBJ2-6	NA	TGTGCCAGCAGTCCCCATGTGGGGGTTGGGGCCAACGTCCTGACTTTC	CASSPHVGVGANVLTF
TRBD2	TRBV6-2/TRBV6-3	TRBJ2-3	NA	TGTGCCAGCAGTTACGGGGGACTAGACTCCGATACGCAGTATTTT	CASSYGGLDSDTQYF
NA	TRBV6-5	TRBJ2-7	few	TGTGCCAGCAGTTTCGGGGTGGGCGAGCAGTACTTC	CASSFGVGEQYF
TRBD1	TRBV7-2	TRBJ1-1	few	TGTGCCAGCAGCCCCGGACAGGGCCCCCTTGGAACTGAAGCTTTCTTT	CASSPGQGPLGTEAFF